The 18 T cell receptor beta chains in this list originate from one sample, sequenced in a study of T cell responses to AZD1222 COVID-19 vaccine (dated by TCRdb to the early 2020s). Receptor amplification or capture employed the immunoSEQ multiplex PCR assay. TCRdb's version of the immuneACCESS table is confined to in-frame rearrangements and falls short of the full clone set. An unresolved V gene accounts for under half of the shortfall where checked; the remainder is of unknown origin. Here the sample has approximately 150,000 clones; about 90% occur a single time. In total, the top ten clones hold about 3% of the sample. This specimen's time point label, interpreted: baseline before first vaccination. This sample comprised peripheral blood, obtained on day 0 of AZD1222 vaccination. All receptors come from an adult in good health.

The chain couples TRBV11-2 to TRBJ1-6, with TRBD1 matching over 12 bases. This CDR3 has 18 residues. The V and J ends lost 5 bases and 6 bases, in that order; junction bases with no gene match: 11. Germline V gene lookup returns CDR1 SGHAT and CDR2 FQNNGV. The CDR3: CASSRDRGRILGNSPLHF. The CDR3 DNA reads as TGTGCCAGCAGCCGGGACAGGGGGCGAATCTTGGGTAATTCACCCCTCCACTTT. The complete variable domain, with remaining parts taken from reference TRBV11-2 and TRBJ1-6, reads EAGVAQSPRYKIIEKRQSVAFWCNPISGHATLYWYQQILGQGPKLLIQFQNNGVVDDSQLPKDRFSAERLKGVDSTLKIQPAKLEDSAVYLCASSRDRGRILGNSPLHFGNGTRLTVT.

V gene TRBV24-1 combines with J gene TRBJ1-5; no firm D call. The length of the CDR3 is 17 residues. The germline gives CDR1 KGHDR, CDR2 SFDVKD. The V and J ends lost 4 bases and 0 bases respectively, with 15 bases between them. DNA of the CDR3: TGTGCCACCAGTGACACGAGTGGATCCTTTAGCAATCAGCCCCAGCATTTT. This codes for CATSDTSGSFSNQPQHF.

The CDR3 is CASSFQGLGYEQYF. The CDR3 nucleotides read TGCGCCAGCAGCTTTCAGGGATTGGGCTACGAGCAGTACTTC. The chain combines TRBV5-1 with TRBJ2-7; perhaps TRBD1 as D (5 bases). The CDR3 sequence is 14 residues long. V dropped 2 bases and J dropped 3 bases, with 12 bases sitting between them. Germline V CDR1 and CDR2: SGHRS, YFSETQ.

V gene TRBV18 combines with J gene TRBJ1-4; no clear D. The CDR3 length is 12 residues. Germline CDR1 reads KGHSH; CDR2 reads LQKENI. With 7 bases removed from V and 8 bases from J, the gap between germline ends came to 11 bases. CDR3: CASFSSAEKLFF. The CDR3 DNA is TGTGCCAGCTTCTCTTCCGCCGAAAAACTGTTTTTT.

The chain links TRBV6-5 to TRBJ2-2; TRBD2 matches at 7 bases. The germline gives CDR1 MNHEY, CDR2 SVGAGI. Trimming cost V 8 bases and J 0 bases; bases outside gene matches: 3. The CDR3 consists of 14 residues. CDR3: CASLGLTNTGELFF. The CDR3 region has the DNA TGTGCCAGCCTGGGACTAACGAACACCGGGGAGCTGTTTTTT.

V and J are TRBV5-1 and TRBJ1-2; no firm D call. Trimming removed 0 bases from V and 4 bases from J, with 13 bases in between. The CDR3 is 15 residues long. The V gene's germline CDR1 is SGHRS and CDR2 YFSETQ. In nucleotides, the CDR3 is TGCGCCAGCAGCTTGGGGATGGAATGGGGCTATGGCTACACCTTC. Translated: CASSLGMEWGYGYTF. The full variable domain, completed using reference TRBV5-1 and TRBJ1-2, is KAGVTQTPRYLIKTRGQQVTLSCSPISGHRSVSWYQQTPGQGLQFLFEYFSETQRNKGNFPGRFSGRQFSNSRSEMNVSTLELGDSALYLCASSLGMEWGYGYTFGSGTRLTVV.

This chain connects TRBV6-6 to TRBJ1-1, with 8 bases matching TRBD1. CDR3 size: 14 residues. Unmatched junction bases numbered 1, after V lost 0 bases and J lost 4 bases. Germline lookup yields CDR1 MNHNY and CDR2 SVGAGI (reference sequence). In DNA, the CDR3 is TGTGCCAGCAGTTACTCACAGGGGGGCACTGAAGCTTTCTTT. It yields the protein CASSYSQGGTEAFF.

The rearrangement uses TRBV15 and TRBJ2-7; D is uncertain. The V end lost 0 bases, the J end lost 6 bases, and 12 bases lay between the germline ends. Germline-derived CDR1 and CDR2 are LNHNV and YYDKDF (reference sequence). The CDR3 is made up of 14 amino acids. The CDR3 sequence is CATSRDSEWGEQYF. CDR3 nucleotides: TGTGCCACCAGCAGAGACTCAGAGTGGGGCGAGCAGTACTTC.

The chain couples TRBV11-2 to TRBJ2-7, with 11 bases that match TRBD1. Germline V gene lookup returns CDR1 SGHAT and CDR2 FQNNGV. This CDR3 region has 17 residues. With 1 base clipped from V and 0 bases from J, the junction kept 5 bases outside the gene matches. CDR3 nucleotides: TGTGCCAGCAGCTTAGGGACAGGGGGCTCGCCCTCCTACGAGCAGTACTTC. It yields the protein CASSLGTGGSPSYEQYF. The complete variable domain, with remaining parts taken from reference TRBV11-2 and TRBJ2-7, reads EAGVAQSPRYKIIEKRQSVAFWCNPISGHATLYWYQQILGQGPKLLIQFQNNGVVDDSQLPKDRFSAERLKGVDSTLKIQPAKLEDSAVYLCASSLGTGGSPSYEQYFGPGTRLTVT.

The rearrangement uses TRBV29-1 and TRBJ1-1; D is uncertain. The CDR3 runs 12 residues. Trimming stripped 6 bases from V and 1 base from J, with 9 bases between. The germline V gene has CDR1 SQVTM and CDR2 ANQGSEA. The CDR3 spells CSVDEANTEAFF. The CDR3 region has the DNA TGCAGCGTCGACGAAGCGAACACTGAAGCTTTCTTT.

V and J are TRBV9 and TRBJ2-5; the match to TRBD2 covers 12 bases. CDR3 length: 17 amino acids. Germline V gene data show CDR1 as SGDLS and CDR2 as YYNGEE. The J segment lost 1 base and the V segment lost 2 bases, leaving 6 bases of the junction unmatched. CDR3 DNA sequence: TGTGCCAGCAGCGTTTTGGGACTAGCGGGTGGCCAAGAGACCCAGTACTTC. It is translated as CASSVLGLAGGQETQYF.

The chain couples TRBV7-8 to TRBJ1-1, with 8 bases lining up with TRBD1. Per the germline V gene, CDR1 is SGHVS and CDR2 is FQNEAQ. Unmatched junction bases numbered 2, after V lost 2 bases and J lost 0 bases. CDR3 size: 15 residues. In DNA, the CDR3 is TGTGCCAGCAGCTTACGGACAGGGTTGAACACTGAAGCTTTCTTT. Translated, it gives CASSLRTGLNTEAFF.

CDR3 protein: CASSSGGYTDTQYF. The CDR3 DNA sequence: TGTGCCAGCAGTAGCGGGGGGTACACAGATACGCAGTATTTT. The chain recombines TRBV25-1 with TRBJ2-3; 9 bases agree with TRBD2. Trimming at V came to 5 bases and at J to 2 bases, leaving 2 bases not matched to a gene. This CDR3 region has 14 residues. Looked up from germline, CDR1 is MGHDK and CDR2 is SYGVNS.

The gene calls are TRBV5-8 and TRBJ1-3, with D perhaps matching TRBD1 (6 bases). Germline values: CDR1 SGHTS, CDR2 YDEGEE. The CDR3 runs to 17 residues. V was cut by 5 bases and J by 0 bases, with 18 bases left in between. The CDR3 loop reads CASSPGQNLFSGNTIYF. The CDR3 DNA reads as TGTGCCAGCAGTCCCGGACAGAACTTATTCTCTGGAAACACCATATATTTT.

This sequence joins TRBV2 and TRBJ2-2; D not certain. Germline CDR1 is SNHLY and CDR2 is FYNNEI. The CDR3 sequence is 14 residues long. Trimming removed 0 bases at V and 4 bases at J, with 6 bases between. CDR3 bases: TGTGCCAGCAGTGAAGCGCATGGCACCGGGGAGCTGTTTTTT. It translates to CASSEAHGTGELFF.

The chain has TRBV6-5 and TRBJ1-5; tentative D call: TRBD1 (5 bases). Trimming shortened V by 6 bases and J by 7 bases, and 13 bases separated the two germline ends. Germline CDR1 reads MNHEY; CDR2 reads SVGAGI. The CDR3 runs 13 residues. The CDR3 here is CASRETVRQPQHF. The CDR3 DNA sequence: TGTGCCAGCAGGGAGACAGTGCGGCAGCCCCAGCATTTT.

This clone has only one observation. The V gene is TRBV30, the J gene TRBJ1-6; no firm D call. Germline V gene sequence: CDR1 GTSNPN, CDR2 SVGIG (reference sequence). The CDR3 loop spans 13 amino acids. Trimming took 3 bases from V and 5 from J, leaving 8 bases between them. CDR3 residues: CAWRGSHNSPLHF. The CDR3 coding sequence is TGTGCCTGGAGAGGGAGTCATAATTCACCCCTCCACTTT.

This clone has only a few counts. The chain is built from TRBV7-2 and TRBJ2-7; 10 bases are shared with TRBD2. Trimming took 5 bases from V and 0 from J; bases not matched to a gene: 7. Germline CDR1 is SGHTA and CDR2 is FQGNSA. The CDR3 consists of 16 residues. DNA for the CDR3: TGTGCCAGCAGCCAGCGGGGGGGTGCGGGCTCCTACGAGCAGTACTTC. Its translation: CASSQRGGAGSYEQYF. The whole variable domain, remainder taken from reference TRBV7-2 and TRBJ2-7, is GAGVSQSPSNKVTEKGKDVELRCDPISGHTALYWYRQSLGQGLEFLIYFQGNSAPDKSGLPSDRFSAERTGGSVSTLTIQRTQQEDSAVYLCASSQRGGAGSYEQYFGPGTRLTVT.